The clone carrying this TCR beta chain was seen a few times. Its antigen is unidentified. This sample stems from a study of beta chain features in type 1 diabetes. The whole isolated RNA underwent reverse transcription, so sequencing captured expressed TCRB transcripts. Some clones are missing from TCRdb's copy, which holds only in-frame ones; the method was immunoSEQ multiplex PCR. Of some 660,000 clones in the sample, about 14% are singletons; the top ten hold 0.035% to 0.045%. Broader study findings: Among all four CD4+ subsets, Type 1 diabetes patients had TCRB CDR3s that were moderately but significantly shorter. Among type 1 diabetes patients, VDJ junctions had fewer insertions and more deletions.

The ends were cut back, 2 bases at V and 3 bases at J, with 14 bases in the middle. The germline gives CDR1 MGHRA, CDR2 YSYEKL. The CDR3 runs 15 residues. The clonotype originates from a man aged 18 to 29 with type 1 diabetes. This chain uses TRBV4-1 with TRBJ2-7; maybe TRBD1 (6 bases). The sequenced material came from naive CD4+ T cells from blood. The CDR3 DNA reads TGCGCCAGCAGCCAATCCGACAGGAACCTCTACGAGCAGTACTTC. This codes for CASSQSDRNLYEQYF.